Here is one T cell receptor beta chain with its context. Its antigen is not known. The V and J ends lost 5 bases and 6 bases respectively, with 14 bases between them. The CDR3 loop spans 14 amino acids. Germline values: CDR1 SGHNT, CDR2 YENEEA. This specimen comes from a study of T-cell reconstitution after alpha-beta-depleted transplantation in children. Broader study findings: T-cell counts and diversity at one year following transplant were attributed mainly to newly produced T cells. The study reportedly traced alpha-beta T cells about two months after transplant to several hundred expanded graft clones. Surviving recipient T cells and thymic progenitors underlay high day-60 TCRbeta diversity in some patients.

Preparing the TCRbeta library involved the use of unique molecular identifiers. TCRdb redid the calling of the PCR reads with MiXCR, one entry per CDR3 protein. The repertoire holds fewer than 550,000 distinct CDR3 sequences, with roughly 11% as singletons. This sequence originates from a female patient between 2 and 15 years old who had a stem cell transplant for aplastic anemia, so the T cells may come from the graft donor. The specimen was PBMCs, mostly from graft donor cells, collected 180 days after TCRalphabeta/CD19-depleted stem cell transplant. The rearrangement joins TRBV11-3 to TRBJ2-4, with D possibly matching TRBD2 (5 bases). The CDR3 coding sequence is TGTGCCAGCAGCCACATGGACTCTCCAAACATTCAGTACTTC. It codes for CASSHMDSPNIQYF.